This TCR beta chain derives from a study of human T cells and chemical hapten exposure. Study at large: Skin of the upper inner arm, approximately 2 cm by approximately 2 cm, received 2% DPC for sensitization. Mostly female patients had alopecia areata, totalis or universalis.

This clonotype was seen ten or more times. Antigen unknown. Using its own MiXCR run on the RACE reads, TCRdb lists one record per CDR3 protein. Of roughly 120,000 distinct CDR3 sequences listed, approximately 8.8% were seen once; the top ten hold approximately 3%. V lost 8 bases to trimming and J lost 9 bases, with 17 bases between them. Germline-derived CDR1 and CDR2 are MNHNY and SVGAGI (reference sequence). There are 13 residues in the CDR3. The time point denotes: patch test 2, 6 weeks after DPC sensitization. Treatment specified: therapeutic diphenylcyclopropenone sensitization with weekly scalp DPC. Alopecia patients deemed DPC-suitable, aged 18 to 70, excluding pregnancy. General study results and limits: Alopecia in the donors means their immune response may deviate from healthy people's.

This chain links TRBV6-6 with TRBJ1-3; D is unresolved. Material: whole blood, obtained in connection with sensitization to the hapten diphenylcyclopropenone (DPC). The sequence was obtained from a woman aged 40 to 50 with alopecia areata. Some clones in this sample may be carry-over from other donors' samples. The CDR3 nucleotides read TGTGCCAGCCTGGACCAAATAGGAGGCACCATATATTTT. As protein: CASLDQIGGTIYF.